This T cell receptor beta chain was obtained from a study of identical twins. Regarding the study as a whole: Partly confounded zero-insertion analyses could result from invariant MAIT and iNKT cells. For cord blood, abundant beta clonotypes had fewer insertions, unlike memory repertoires, which showed none.

Each donor (without exception) was a healthy Caucasian. A note on this clonotype: What it recognizes is unknown. A much bigger clone sits one base away, suggesting this may be a read error.

Template switching, a step in the protocol, added a universal primer site, and cDNA carried unique molecular identifiers. TCRdb re-called the 5' RACE reads through MiXCR, storing one row per CDR3 protein. The top ten clones hold about 0.27% of a sample with around 1.7 million distinct CDR3 sequences, around 33% of them seen once. V was pared by 0 bases and J by 11 bases, with 4 bases between. The germline V gene has CDR1 MGHDK and CDR2 SYGVNS. This CDR3 contains 10 residues. The clonotype originates from a newborn girl in good health. Material: cord blood. The chain joins TRBV25-1 to TRBJ2-5, with D unresolved. The CDR3, as DNA: TGTGCCAGCAGTGAATATGTTCAGTACTTC. This sequence encodes CASSEYVQYF.